These 26 T cell receptor beta chains came from one sample sequenced in a study of blood T cell repertoires in COVID-19. Method: immunoSEQ multiplex PCR; TCRdb's copy keeps in-frame clones and lacks some. Of about 670,000 clones listed, over 80% were seen once; the top ten hold approximately 0.3%. The sequenced sample was peripheral blood. The source is a woman between 18 and 29 years old with acute or convalescent COVID-19.

The chain links TRBV7-8 to TRBJ1-3; 7 nucleotides agree with TRBD1. The CDR3 consists of 17 residues. V lost 5 bases to trimming and J lost 0 bases; unmatched junction nucleotides: 10. CDR1 is SGHVS and CDR2 is FQNEAQ in the germline V gene. The CDR3 DNA sequence: TGTGCCAGCAGCAAATACAGGGGTTCTCTCTCTGGAAACACCATATATTTT. As protein: CASSKYRGSLSGNTIYF.

The chain employs TRBV13 and TRBJ1-2; TRBD1 matches at 10 bases. CDR3 length: 14 residues. Unmatched junction bases numbered 6, after V lost 4 bases and J lost 7 bases. The germline CDR1 and CDR2 sequences are PRHDT and FYEKMQ (reference sequence). The CDR3 spells CASSSGQGIGGYTF. The DNA for the CDR3 is TGTGCCAGCAGCTCGGGACAGGGGATTGGTGGCTACACCTTC.

The chain links TRBV4-1 to TRBJ2-7; the D is unclear. Per germline, CDR1 MGHRA and CDR2 YSYEKL. This CDR3 is 15 amino acids long. Trimming took off 0 bases at V and 3 bases at J, with 12 bases between the two ends. CDR3 amino acids: CASSQEESPIYEQYF. The CDR3 DNA follows: TGCGCCAGCAGCCAAGAGGAGTCCCCGATCTACGAGCAGTACTTC.

The rearrangement joins TRBV6-1 to TRBJ1-5, with TRBD1 matching over 8 bases. The germline V gene has CDR1 MNHNS and CDR2 SASEGT. CDR3 length: 17 amino acids. Losses at the gene ends were 3 bases for V and 7 bases for J; bases not matched to a gene: 14. The CDR3: CASSESIPDRGPQPQHF. The CDR3 DNA reads TGTGCCAGCAGTGAGTCTATACCCGACAGGGGACCCCAGCCCCAGCATTTT.

CDR3 in amino acids: CATGGEPADQETQYF. CDR3 in DNA: TGTGCCACCGGTGGGGAGCCTGCTGACCAAGAGACCCAGTACTTC. This chain joins TRBV24-1 and TRBJ2-5; a possible D gene is TRBD2 (5 bases). This CDR3 comprises 15 residues. Between the trimmed V and J ends, which lost 9 bases and 0 bases, there was a span of 16 bases. From germline, CDR1 is KGHDR and CDR2 SFDVKD.

The gene calls are TRBV5-1 and TRBJ2-3; 8 nucleotides match TRBD2. Trimming at V came to 2 bases and at J to 5 bases, leaving 7 bases not matched to a gene. From germline, CDR1 is SGHRS and CDR2 YFSETQ. The CDR3 has 15 residues. CDR3: CASSFSGGPEDTQYF. For the CDR3, the DNA is TGCGCCAGCAGCTTCTCGGGGGGGCCGGAAGATACGCAGTATTTT.

J is TRBJ1-2 and V is TRBV9; no firm D call. The V gene's germline CDR1 is SGDLS and CDR2 YYNGEE. Trimming pared 0 bases from V and 4 bases from J, leaving 10 bases between. CDR3 length equals 14 residues. This CDR3 is CASSVATAVYGYTF. CDR3 nucleotide sequence: TGTGCCAGCAGCGTAGCTACGGCGGTCTATGGCTACACCTTC.

This chain uses TRBV4-3 with TRBJ2-2; TRBD2 matches 7 bases. J lost 6 bases, V lost 6 bases, and 10 bases had no gene match. The CDR3 has 15 residues. Germline values: CDR1 LGHNA, CDR2 YSLEER. The CDR3 nucleotides read TGCGCCAGCAGGCGGGGAGGGGCGATCGCCGGGGAGCTGTTTTTT. This translates into CASRRGGAIAGELFF.

The J gene is TRBJ1-2, the V gene TRBV5-1; 12 nucleotides agree with TRBD1. The germline V gene has CDR1 SGHRS and CDR2 YFSETQ. The CDR3 is made up of 16 amino acids. J lost 6 bases, V lost 4 bases, and 10 bases had no gene match. CDR3 amino acids: CASSIPGTGGRNGYTF. DNA for the CDR3: TGCGCCAGCAGCATTCCCGGGACAGGGGGCCGAAATGGCTACACCTTC. Filled out from reference TRBV5-1 and TRBJ1-2, the complete variable domain reads KAGVTQTPRYLIKTRGQQVTLSCSPISGHRSVSWYQQTPGQGLQFLFEYFSETQRNKGNFPGRFSGRQFSNSRSEMNVSTLELGDSALYLCASSIPGTGGRNGYTFGSGTRLTVV.

In DNA, the CDR3 is TGTGCCAGCAGTAGTCTCAGGAATTCTCATCAGCCCCAGCATTTT. Translating it yields CASSSLRNSHQPQHF. The rearrangement uses TRBV6-2 or TRBV6-3 and TRBJ1-5; no firm D call. With 5 bases removed from V and 5 bases from J, the gap between germline ends came to 16 bases. Looked up from germline, CDR1 is MNHEY and CDR2 is SVGEGT. This CDR3 region has 15 residues.

This clone occurred a few times. This chain links TRBV19 with TRBJ1-1; 10 positions match TRBD1. CDR3 size: 11 residues. J gave up 11 bases and V 5 bases, and 2 bases lay outside the gene matches. Germline V gives CDR1 LNHDA, CDR2 SQIVND (reference sequence). This chain's CDR3 is CASSLGQGAFF. In nucleotides, the CDR3 is TGTGCCAGTAGTTTGGGACAGGGGGCTTTCTTT.

The chain employs TRBV5-4 and TRBJ2-2; 10 bases are a match to TRBD2. The CDR3 is 18 amino acids. Trimming removed 0 bases from V and 4 bases from J; junction bases left unmatched: 9. The germline V gene encodes CDR1 SGHNT and CDR2 YYREEE (reference sequence). The CDR3 DNA reads TGTGCCAGCAGCTTGGCCGCGAGCGGGGGGGCGGGCACCGGGGAGCTGTTTTTT. Translated: CASSLAASGGAGTGELFF.

This clone was found many times. Different DNA sequences within this sample yield the same CDR3. This CDR3 reads CASSDRENTEAFF. Written as DNA, the CDR3 is TGTGCCAGCAGTGACAGGGAGAACACTGAAGCTTTCTTT. The chain recombines TRBV6-1 with TRBJ1-1; the D gene is possibly TRBD1 (5 bases). Per germline, CDR1 MNHNS and CDR2 SASEGT. The CDR3 extends over 13 amino acids. Between the trimmed V and J ends, which lost 3 bases and 1 base, there was a span of 6 bases.

The genes are TRBV7-9 and TRBJ1-4; maybe TRBD1 (5 bases). CDR1 is SEHNR and CDR2 is FQNEAQ in the germline V gene (reference sequence). Deletions cut 5 bases from V and 7 bases from J, with 11 bases between. This CDR3 contains 13 residues. For the CDR3, the DNA is TGTGCCAGCAGCCATGGGCAGGGTGAAAAACTGTTTTTT. Its protein product is CASSHGQGEKLFF.

The genes are TRBV6-1 and TRBJ1-5, with D perhaps matching TRBD1 (5 bases). V was clipped by 5 bases and J by 6 bases, with 14 bases between them. In germline, CDR1 is MNHNS, CDR2 SASEGT. This CDR3 spans 14 amino acids. The CDR3 loop is CASSHGGAGQPQHF. The DNA for the CDR3 is TGTGCCAGCAGTCACGGAGGGGCCGGTCAGCCCCAGCATTTT.

The chain couples TRBV6-7 to TRBJ2-7; 7 positions agree with TRBD1. TRBV6-7 is an ORF; its function is uncertain. Trimming removed 2 bases from V and 1 base from J; junction bases left unmatched: 17. The CDR3 has 19 amino acids. This CDR3 reads CASSYRPRVPLTGSYEQYF. The CDR3 DNA reads TGTGCCAGCAGTTACCGCCCTCGGGTACCTTTGACAGGGTCCTACGAGCAGTACTTC.

V is TRBV7-2 and J is TRBJ2-3; TRBD2 might be the D (7 bases). The CDR3 spans 15 residues. CDR1 is SGHTA, CDR2 FQGNSA, per germline. V lost 7 bases to trimming and J lost 4 bases, with 18 bases between them. DNA of the CDR3: TGTGCCAGCACCGTCCTACGGGGGGCTCCAGATACGCAGTATTTT. Translating gives CASTVLRGAPDTQYF.

J is TRBJ2-7 and V is TRBV7-2; D may be TRBD1 (6 bases). Germline V gene lookup returns CDR1 SGHTA and CDR2 FQGNSA. V lost 4 bases to trimming and J lost 4 bases, with 20 bases between them. The CDR3 is 16 residues long. CDR3 protein: CASSSPTPGHLYEQYF. Written as DNA, the CDR3 is TGTGCCAGCAGCTCACCAACCCCGGGACACCTATACGAGCAGTACTTC.

The rearrangement joins TRBV30 to TRBJ2-7; 13 bases agree with TRBD2. The germline CDR1 and CDR2 sequences are GTSNPN and SVGIG (reference sequence). CDR3 length equals 16 residues. V lost 2 bases, J lost 4 bases, and 8 bases stayed unmatched. The CDR3 coding sequence is TGTGCCTGGAGTCCACAGACTAGCGGGGGGTTATACGAGCAGTACTTC. Amino acids: CAWSPQTSGGLYEQYF.

V gene TRBV28 combines with J gene TRBJ1-3; possible D gene TRBD1, 5 bases. The V end lost 8 bases, the J end lost 1 base, and 18 bases lay between the germline ends. Germline V gene sequence: CDR1 MDHEN, CDR2 SYDVKM. This CDR3 is 16 amino acids long. CDR3 sequence (DNA): TGTGCCAGCCTCTCGTGGGGGGACCGATCTGGAAACACCATATATTTT. It yields the protein CASLSWGDRSGNTIYF.

The chain links TRBV4-1 to TRBJ1-3; possible D gene TRBD1, 6 bases. The CDR3 spans 16 residues. The V gene lost 0 bases and the J gene lost 0 bases, with 9 bases spanning the gap. The germline gives CDR1 MGHRA, CDR2 YSYEKL. The CDR3 protein is CASSQEWGPSGNTIYF. CDR3 nucleotides: TGCGCCAGCAGCCAAGAATGGGGGCCCTCTGGAAACACCATATATTTT.

This clone has more than one count but fewer than ten. This chain uses TRBV5-4 with TRBJ2-5, with a weak D call TRBD1 (6 bases). The CDR3 totals 14 residues. Germline CDR1 reads SGHNT; CDR2 reads YYREEE (reference sequence). V lost 4 bases, J lost 5 bases, and 15 bases lay in between. CDR3 DNA sequence: TGTGCCAGCAGCCGGGACATGGGTCCGGAGACCCAGTACTTC. Its translation: CASSRDMGPETQYF.

The V gene is TRBV28, the J gene TRBJ1-4; D gene uncertain. The CDR3 is 15 residues long. V shed 2 bases and J shed 4 bases, with 11 bases lying between them. Germline V lookup: CDR1 MDHEN, CDR2 SYDVKM. The CDR3 sequence: CASSLNLAGNEKLFF. In DNA, the CDR3 is TGTGCCAGCAGTTTAAACCTCGCCGGTAATGAAAAACTGTTTTTT.

The count of this clone is one. The chain combines TRBV13 with TRBJ2-5; D may be TRBD2 (6 bases). This CDR3 is 15 amino acids long. Germline-derived CDR1 and CDR2 are PRHDT and FYEKMQ (reference sequence). V lost 5 bases and J 4 bases, leaving 17 bases between the germline ends. CDR3 sequence reads: CASSRGTVALETQYF. The CDR3 nucleotides read TGTGCCAGCAGCCGGGGGACCGTCGCTTTAGAGACCCAGTACTTC.

The chain has TRBV9 and TRBJ2-2; 7 bases align to TRBD1. V was clipped by 0 bases and J by 6 bases; unmatched bases: 11. The germline V gene encodes CDR1 SGDLS and CDR2 YYNGEE. CDR3 length: 17 residues. For the CDR3, the DNA is TGTGCCAGCAGCGTAGCTATCGGGACAGTAGTCGCCGGGGAGCTGTTTTTT. It yields the protein CASSVAIGTVVAGELFF. The full variable domain, in which reference TRBV9 and TRBJ2-2 provide the parts outside the CDR3, is DSGVTQTPKHLITATGQRVTLRCSPRSGDLSVYWYQQSLDQGLQFLIQYYNGEERAKGNILERFSAQQFPDLHSELNLSSLELGDSALYFCASSVAIGTVVAGELFFGEGSRLTVL.

As DNA, the CDR3 is TGTGCCAGCAGTTTATGGGCAGGGGGCATAGCACCCCTCCACTTT. Protein product: CASSLWAGGIAPLHF. This chain joins TRBV27 and TRBJ1-6, with 8 bases lining up with TRBD1. From germline, CDR1 is MNHEY and CDR2 SMNVEV (reference sequence). CDR3 length equals 15 residues. V was pared by 1 base and J by 11 bases, with 7 bases of the junction left unmatched.